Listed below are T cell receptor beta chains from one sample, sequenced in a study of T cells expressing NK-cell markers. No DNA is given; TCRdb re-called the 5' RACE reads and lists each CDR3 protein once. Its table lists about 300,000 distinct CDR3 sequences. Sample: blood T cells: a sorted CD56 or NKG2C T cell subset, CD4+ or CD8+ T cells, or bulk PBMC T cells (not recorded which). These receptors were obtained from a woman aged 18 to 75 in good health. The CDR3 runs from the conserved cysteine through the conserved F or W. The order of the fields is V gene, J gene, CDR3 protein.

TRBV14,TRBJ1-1,CASSQEGAILTEAFF
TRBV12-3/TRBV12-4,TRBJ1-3,CASSFQTGNTIYF
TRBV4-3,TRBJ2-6,CASSQLAGPSGANVLTF
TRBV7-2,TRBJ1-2,CASTYRTGTGVHGYTF
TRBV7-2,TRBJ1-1,CASSVGEWGTEAFF
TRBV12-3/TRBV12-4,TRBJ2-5,CASSTGMTLETQYF
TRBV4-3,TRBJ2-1,CASSQDRGLVTQFF
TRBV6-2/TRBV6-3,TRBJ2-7,CASSLQAGPYEQYF
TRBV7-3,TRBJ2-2,CASSLTASGTNYNTGELFF
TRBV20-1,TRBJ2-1,CSARVAGGPSSYNEQFF
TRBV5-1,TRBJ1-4,CASRGGQGLNEKLFF
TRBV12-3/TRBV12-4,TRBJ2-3,CASSPTLAGGAATQYF
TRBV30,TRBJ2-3,CAWSVRVTSTDTQYF
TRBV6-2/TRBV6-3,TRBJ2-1,CASSYGGGSEQFF
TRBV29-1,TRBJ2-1,CSGGGQGVNNEQFF
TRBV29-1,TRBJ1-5,CSVGTRDQPQHF
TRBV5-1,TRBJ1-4,CASSLTANEKLFF
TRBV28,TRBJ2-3,CASSPTMTSGSPDTQYF
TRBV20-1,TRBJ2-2,CSAPRTGTGELFF
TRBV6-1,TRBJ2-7,CASSARDRGPYEQYF